This TCR beta chain derives from a study of OX40 agonist ivuxolimab in advanced cancers. About the research overall: An anti-OX40 (CD134) antibody with agonistic activity, ivuxolimab, was administered to patients. From 23 to 79 years was the age range, with a mean of approximately 58 years, and nearly 85% were male. Study conclusions and caveats: Relative to CD4+ cells, CD8+ T cells on average had more expanded clones. Specificity for antigen went undetermined in the expanded peripheral T cells.

The assay was immunoSEQ multiplex PCR, and TCRdb's table has in-frame clones only and misses some. The repertoire has around 40,000 clones, more than 70% of them found once; the top ten carry about 12%. The CDR3 spans 15 residues. Unmatched junction bases numbered 6, after V lost 3 bases and J lost 4 bases. Per germline, CDR1 LNHNV and CDR2 YYDKDF (reference sequence). About this clone: The antigen is unknown.

The starting material was CD4+ or CD8+ T cells sorted from blood, obtained in a trial of the OX40 agonist ivuxolimab. J is TRBJ1-5 and V is TRBV15, with 7 bases identical to TRBD1. This TCR was recovered from an adult with an advanced solid tumor such as melanoma, head and neck, liver or kidney cancer. This CDR3 is CATSSGTDPNQPQHF. CDR3 bases: TGTGCCACCAGCAGTGGGACAGACCCTAATCAGCCCCAGCATTTT.